This T cell receptor (beta chain) appears in the sequencing data of a study of early T cells in non-severe SARS-CoV-2 infection. Study information: Sequencing input comprised bulk RNA from unsorted whole blood; chain pairing was not available. Study results and limitations: Matching with VDJdb favored anti-spike CD8 responses (missing private and CD4 specificities).

TCRdb independently ran MiXCR on the 5' RACE reads; one entry per CDR3 protein. The sample includes about 36,000 distinct CDR3 sequences, approximately 5.3% of them seen just once. The CDR3 loop spans 13 amino acids. V was pared by 2 bases and J by 6 bases, with 11 bases between. Germline-derived CDR1 and CDR2 are KGHSH and LQKENI. Ten or more counts support this clonotype. Its antigen is not known. This TCR was recovered from an adult who was a healthcare worker with PCR-confirmed SARS-CoV-2 infection or an uninfected control (not recorded which). The sequenced sample was whole blood. This sequence joins TRBV18 and TRBJ2-7; unclear D gene. CDR3 nucleotides: TGTGCCAGCTCACCATCCTCAAACCTCGAGCAGTACTTC. Protein sequence: CASSPSSNLEQYF.